This TCR beta chain is from a study of glioma-infiltrating T cells. Points on this clonotype: Its antigen is not identified.

TCR alpha and beta CDR3 regions were amplified from RNA using iRepertoire nested multiplex PCR. One-step reverse transcription and amplification started from approximately 100-400 ng of tissue mRNA or PBMC total RNA. TCRdb fed the multiplex PCR reads into MiXCR, producing one record per CDR3 protein. The top ten clones hold over 15% of a sample with under 150,000 distinct CDR3 sequences, approximately 39% of them seen once. Whole-study findings and limits: Only very few CDR3 sequences appeared in both tissue and blood. Tissue-blood divergence was below expectation in non-neoplastic patients, above in gliomas.

This sequence originates from a human donor with low-grade glioma or glioblastoma, undergoing nonglioma brain surgery, or in good health (not recorded which). Sequenced input: glioma tissue, nonneoplastic brain tissue, or PBMCs (not recorded which).

The CDR3 sequence: CSVLGVNYGYTF. CDR3 bases: TGCAGCGTTCTCGGAGTAAACTATGGCTACACCTTC. The chain links TRBV29-1 to TRBJ1-2; D gene unclear. The CDR3 sequence is 12 residues long. Germline V gives CDR1 SQVTM, CDR2 ANQGSEA. V dropped 5 bases and J dropped 2 bases, with 9 bases sitting between them.